This TCR beta chain was sequenced in a study of radiotherapy plus CTLA-4 blockade in lung cancer. For the study at large: For about 19% of patients, objective responses occurred, and around 34% had disease control.

This clone was detected only once. Trimming took 3 bases from V and 3 from J, leaving 16 bases between them. Germline CDR1 is SGHRS and CDR2 is YFSETQ. The CDR3 extends over 16 amino acids. The assay was immunoSEQ multiplex PCR, and TCRdb's table has in-frame clones only and misses some. Found here are tens of thousands of clones, 60% to 85% of them singletons; the top ten hold 3.5% to 4.5%. This chain connects TRBV5-1 to TRBJ2-1; no definite D call. The receptor was isolated from a human donor with non-small cell lung cancer who had a complete response to radiotherapy plus ipilimumab. This sample comprised peripheral blood, obtained from a patient treated with radiotherapy plus ipilimumab. The CDR3 sequence: CASSSGDTHRYNEQFF. CDR3 nucleotide sequence: TGCGCCAGCAGCTCAGGTGACACACACCGCTACAATGAGCAGTTCTTC.